This T cell receptor (beta chain) was profiled in a study of blood T cells in healthy people across ages. In the study overall: Per two T cells, about one barcoded beta molecule was captured through template switching.

For the second PCR, which ran for about 7 to 11 cycles, a sample-barcoded 5' primer and a J-beta primer mix were used. Each CDR3 protein gets one entry after TCRdb re-called the 5' RACE reads with MiXCR. The data hold approximately 780,000 distinct CDR3 sequences, with roughly 24% observed a single time. Looked up from germline, CDR1 is SNHLY and CDR2 is FYNNEI. The CDR3 spans 15 residues. Trimming took 3 bases from V and 7 from J, leaving 16 bases between them. This sample also belongs to another study, concerning T cells of mothers and their children. That paper states: Thymic selection shapes TCR recombination output similarly in related and unrelated pairs.

The genes are TRBV2 and TRBJ1-5; no firm D call. The receptor was isolated from a boy aged 10-17 years in good health. Sequencing was done on a sample of blood. The CDR3 reads CASSDLDTAGQPQHF. CDR3 coding DNA: TGTGCCAGCAGTGATTTAGACACGGCCGGGCAGCCCCAGCATTTT.